This TCR beta chain was identified in a study of shared clonotypes between healthy human individuals. CDR3 size: 13 residues. Losses at the gene ends were 4 bases for V and 9 bases for J; bases not matched to a gene: 6. CDR1 and CDR2 (germline): MNHNS, SASEGT. Sequenced by immunoSEQ multiplex PCR; TCRdb stores in-frame clones only, minus some. The sample includes approximately 2.4 million clones, nearly 97% seen only once; the top ten take around 0.13%. Sequenced sample: naive CD4+ T cells sorted from blood. Described subset: CD45RA+ positively selected. The clonotype was recovered from a man between 18 and 29 years old in good health. V is TRBV6-1 and J is TRBJ1-5; 7 nucleotides agree with TRBD1. CDR3 sequence reads: CASSGAGGLPQHF. CDR3 DNA sequence: TGTGCCAGCAGTGGGGCAGGGGGGTTGCCCCAGCATTTT.